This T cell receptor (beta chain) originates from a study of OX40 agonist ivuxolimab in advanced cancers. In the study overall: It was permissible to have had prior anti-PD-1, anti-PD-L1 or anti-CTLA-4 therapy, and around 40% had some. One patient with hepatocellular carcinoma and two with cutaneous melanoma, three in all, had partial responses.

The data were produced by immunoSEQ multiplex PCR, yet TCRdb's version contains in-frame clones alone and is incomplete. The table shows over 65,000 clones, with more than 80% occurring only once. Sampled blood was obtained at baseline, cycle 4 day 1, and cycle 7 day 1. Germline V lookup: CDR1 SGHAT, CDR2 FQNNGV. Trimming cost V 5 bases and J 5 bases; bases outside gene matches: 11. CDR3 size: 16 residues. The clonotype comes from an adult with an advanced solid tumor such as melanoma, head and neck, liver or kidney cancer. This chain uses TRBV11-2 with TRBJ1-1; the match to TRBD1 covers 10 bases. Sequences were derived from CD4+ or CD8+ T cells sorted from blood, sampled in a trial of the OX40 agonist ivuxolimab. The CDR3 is CASSLSRDRGRTEAFF. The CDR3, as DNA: TGTGCCAGCAGCCTTAGTCGGGACAGGGGCCGAACTGAAGCTTTCTTT.